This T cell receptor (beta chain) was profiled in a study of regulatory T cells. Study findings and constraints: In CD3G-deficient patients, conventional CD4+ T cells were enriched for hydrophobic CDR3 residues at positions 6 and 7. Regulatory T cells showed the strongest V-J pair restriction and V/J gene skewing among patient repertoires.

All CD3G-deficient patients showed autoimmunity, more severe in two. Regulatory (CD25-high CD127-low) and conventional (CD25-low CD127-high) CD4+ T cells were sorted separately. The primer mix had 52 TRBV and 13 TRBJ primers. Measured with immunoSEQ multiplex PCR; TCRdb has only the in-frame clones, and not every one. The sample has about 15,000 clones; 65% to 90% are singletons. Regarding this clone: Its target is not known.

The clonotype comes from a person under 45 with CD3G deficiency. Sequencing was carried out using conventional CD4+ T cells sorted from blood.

This CDR3 is CASSPQQGRNTEAFF. The DNA for the CDR3 is TGTGCCAGCTCACCACAACAGGGTAGGAACACTGAAGCTTTCTTT. V is TRBV18 and J is TRBJ1-1; weak D call: TRBD1 (6 bases). This CDR3 spans 15 amino acids. Looked up from germline, CDR1 is KGHSH and CDR2 is LQKENI. The germline V and J ends were trimmed by 1 base and 1 base, with 10 bases remaining between them.